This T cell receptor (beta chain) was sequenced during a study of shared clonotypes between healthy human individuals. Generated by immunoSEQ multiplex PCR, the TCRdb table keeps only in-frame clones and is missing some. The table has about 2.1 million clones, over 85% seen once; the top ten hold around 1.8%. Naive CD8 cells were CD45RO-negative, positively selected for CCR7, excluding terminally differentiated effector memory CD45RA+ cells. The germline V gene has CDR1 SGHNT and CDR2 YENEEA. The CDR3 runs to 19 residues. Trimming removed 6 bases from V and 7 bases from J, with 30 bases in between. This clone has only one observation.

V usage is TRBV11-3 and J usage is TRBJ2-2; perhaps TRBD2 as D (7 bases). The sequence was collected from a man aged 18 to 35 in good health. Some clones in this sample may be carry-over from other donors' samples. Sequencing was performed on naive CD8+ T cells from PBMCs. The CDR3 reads CASSPSGAGALSFGGELFF. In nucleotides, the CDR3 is TGTGCCAGCAGTCCAAGCGGGGCAGGGGCATTATCCTTTGGCGGGGAGCTGTTTTTT.